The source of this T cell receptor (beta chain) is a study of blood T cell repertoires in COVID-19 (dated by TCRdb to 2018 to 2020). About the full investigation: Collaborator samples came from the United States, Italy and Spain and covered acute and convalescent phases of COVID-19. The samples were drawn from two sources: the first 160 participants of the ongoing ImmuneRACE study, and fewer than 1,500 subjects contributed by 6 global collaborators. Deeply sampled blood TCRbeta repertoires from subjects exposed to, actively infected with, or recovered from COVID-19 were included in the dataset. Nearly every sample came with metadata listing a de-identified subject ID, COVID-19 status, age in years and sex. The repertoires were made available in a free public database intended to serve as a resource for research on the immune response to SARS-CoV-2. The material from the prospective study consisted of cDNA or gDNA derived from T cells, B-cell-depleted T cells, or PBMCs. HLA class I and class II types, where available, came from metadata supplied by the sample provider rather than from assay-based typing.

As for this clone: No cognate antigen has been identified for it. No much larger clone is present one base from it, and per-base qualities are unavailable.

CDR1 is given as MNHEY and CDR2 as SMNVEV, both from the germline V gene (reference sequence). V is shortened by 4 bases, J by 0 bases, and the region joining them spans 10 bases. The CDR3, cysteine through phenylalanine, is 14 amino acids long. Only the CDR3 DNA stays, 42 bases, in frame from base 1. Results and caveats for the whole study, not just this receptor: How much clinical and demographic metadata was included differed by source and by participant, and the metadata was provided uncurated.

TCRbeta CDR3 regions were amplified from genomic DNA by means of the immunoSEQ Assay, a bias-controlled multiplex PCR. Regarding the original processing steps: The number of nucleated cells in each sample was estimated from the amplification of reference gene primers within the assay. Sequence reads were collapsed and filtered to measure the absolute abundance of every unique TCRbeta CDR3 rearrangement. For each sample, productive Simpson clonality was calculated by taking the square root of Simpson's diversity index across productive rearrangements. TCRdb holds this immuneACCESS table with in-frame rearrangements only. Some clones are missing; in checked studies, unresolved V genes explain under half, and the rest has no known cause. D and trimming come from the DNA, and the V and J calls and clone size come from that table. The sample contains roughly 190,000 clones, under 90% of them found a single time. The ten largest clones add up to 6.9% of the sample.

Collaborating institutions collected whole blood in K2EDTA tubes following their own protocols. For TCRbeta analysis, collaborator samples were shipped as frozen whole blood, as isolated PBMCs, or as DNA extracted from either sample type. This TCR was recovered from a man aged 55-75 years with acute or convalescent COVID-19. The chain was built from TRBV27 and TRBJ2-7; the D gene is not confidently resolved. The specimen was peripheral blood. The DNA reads TGTGCCAGCAGTTCCGGCGGTAGCTCCTACGAGCAGTACTTC. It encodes CASSSGGSSYEQYF.